The 12 T cell receptor beta chains below all came from one sample that was sequenced in a study of T cell changes during pregnancy in multiple sclerosis. Clones were read by immunoSEQ multiplex PCR, and TCRdb kept only the in-frame ones, dropping some. This table holds around 40,000 clones, around nine tenths found once. The sample in question was CD4+ T cells from peripheral blood mononuclear cells, obtained after pregnancy. The receptors originated from a female donor in good health, enrolled as a control in a pregnancy study.

The chain links TRBV5-6 to TRBJ1-4; TRBD1 agrees at 7 bases. V dropped 4 bases and J dropped 13; count of bases not matched to a gene: 19. CDR3 length: 16 amino acids. Germline CDR1 and CDR2: SGHDT and YYEEEE. The CDR3, as DNA: TGTGCCAGCAGCCGTCAGGTCGGGACAGAGAAGGGACGACTGTTTTTT. This sequence encodes CASSRQVGTEKGRLFF.

The genes are TRBV11-2 and TRBJ2-3, with TRBD2 matching over 10 bases. This CDR3 has 15 residues. From germline, CDR1 is SGHAT and CDR2 FQNNGV. With V trimmed by 5 bases and J by 4 bases, 6 bases remained unmatched. The CDR3 nucleotides read TGTGCCAGCAGCCCTTGGACTAGCGGCTCAGATACGCAGTATTTT. Translation gives CASSPWTSGSDTQYF.

CDR3 DNA sequence: TGCGCCAGCACCAGGACAGGGGGGGGAAACACTGAAGCTTTCTTT. It specifies CASTRTGGGNTEAFF. The chain has TRBV5-1 and TRBJ1-1; TRBD1 matches 10 bases. The CDR3 has 15 amino acids. Germline-derived CDR1 and CDR2 are SGHRS and YFSETQ. The J segment lost 2 bases and the V segment lost 6 bases, leaving 7 bases of the junction unmatched. Combining the CDR3 with reference TRBV5-1 and TRBJ1-1 gives the whole variable domain KAGVTQTPRYLIKTRGQQVTLSCSPISGHRSVSWYQQTPGQGLQFLFEYFSETQRNKGNFPGRFSGRQFSNSRSEMNVSTLELGDSALYLCASTRTGGGNTEAFFGQGTRLTVV.

The chain has TRBV11-2 and TRBJ2-7, with TRBD2 matching 7 bases. CDR3 length: 16 amino acids. From germline, CDR1 is SGHAT and CDR2 FQNNGV. V shed 3 bases and J 6 bases; nucleotides not matched to a gene: 14. In nucleotides, the CDR3 is TGTGCCAGCAGCTTCATACGTGAGACTAGCACCGGCGAGCAGTACTTC. The encoded protein is CASSFIRETSTGEQYF.

The V call is TRBV5-1, the J call TRBJ2-5; the match to TRBD2 covers 14 bases. The J call may not be correct, given that the DNA end is closer to TRBJ2-7. The CDR3 spans 19 residues. Germline V gives CDR1 SGHRS, CDR2 YFSETQ. The CDR3 DNA sequence: TGCGCCAGCAGCCCGCAGGGGACTAGCGGGAGCCTTGGATTGTACGAGCAGTACTTC. It translates to CASSPQGTSGSLGLYEQYF.

This clone was detected only a few times. The chain recombines TRBV30 with TRBJ1-6; 8 bases map to TRBD1. With V trimmed by 0 bases and J by 9 bases, 4 bases remained unmatched. Germline-derived CDR1 and CDR2 are GTSNPN and SVGIG (reference sequence). CDR3 length: 14 amino acids. CDR3 amino acids: CAWSVLDRGSPLHF. The CDR3 region has the DNA TGTGCCTGGAGTGTCCTAGACAGGGGTTCACCCCTCCACTTT.

The rearrangement joins TRBV6-5 to TRBJ1-2, with 9 bases aligning to TRBD1. J lost 4 bases, V lost 5 bases, and 8 bases had no gene match. The CDR3 runs to 15 residues. Germline CDR1 and CDR2: MNHEY and SVGAGI. The CDR3 sequence is CASSRLGQGAYGYTF. Written as DNA, the CDR3 is TGTGCCAGCAGTAGATTGGGACAGGGTGCCTATGGCTACACCTTC.

This clone was found a few times. This chain connects TRBV2 to TRBJ2-3; D is perhaps TRBD2 (6 bases). Germline CDR1 and CDR2: SNHLY and FYNNEI. V dropped 6 bases and J dropped 3 bases, with 19 bases sitting between them. CDR3 size: 16 residues. The CDR3 DNA reads TGTGCCAGCAGCGACGGGAGACAGAATCCGACAGATACGCAGTATTTT. As protein: CASSDGRQNPTDTQYF.

The chain links TRBV28 to TRBJ1-2; possible D gene TRBD1, 5 bases. Germline CDR1 MDHEN, CDR2 SYDVKM. V lost 5 bases and J 8 bases, leaving 21 bases between the germline ends. The CDR3 consists of 15 residues. This CDR3 is CASSPRDLVSKGYTF. DNA of the CDR3: TGTGCCAGCAGTCCTCGGGACTTGGTTAGCAAGGGCTACACCTTC.

This clone was detected only a few times. This chain links TRBV27 with TRBJ1-5; D remains ambiguous. The CDR3 spans 14 residues. Trimming removed 8 bases at V and 1 base at J, with 12 bases between. Looked up from germline, CDR1 is MNHEY and CDR2 is SMNVEV (reference sequence). CDR3 sequence reads: CASAWGGSNQPQHF. The CDR3 DNA reads TGTGCCAGCGCCTGGGGAGGGAGCAATCAGCCCCAGCATTTT.

V and J are TRBV5-5 and TRBJ1-1; the match to TRBD1 covers 7 bases. The V gene's germline CDR1 is SGHKS and CDR2 YYEKEE (reference sequence). The CDR3 is 14 residues long. After removal of 4 bases from V and 5 bases from J, the junction contained 8 bases not matched to a gene. The CDR3 loop is CASSATGTVTEAFF. The CDR3 DNA reads as TGTGCCAGCAGCGCTACCGGGACAGTGACTGAAGCTTTCTTT.

This sequence joins TRBV9 and TRBJ1-2, with D hard to call. The CDR3 spans 15 residues. V lost 6 bases and J 4 bases, leaving 19 bases between the germline ends. CDR1 and CDR2 (germline): SGDLS, YYNGEE. The chain's CDR3 is CASNSDGGGLYGYTF. CDR3 nucleotides: TGTGCCAGCAACTCGGACGGAGGAGGACTCTATGGCTACACCTTC. The full variable domain, rest sourced from reference TRBV9 and TRBJ1-2, is DSGVTQTPKHLITATGQRVTLRCSPRSGDLSVYWYQQSLDQGLQFLIQYYNGEERAKGNILERFSAQQFPDLHSELNLSSLELGDSALYFCASNSDGGGLYGYTFGSGTRLTVV.